The following is a T cell receptor (beta chain) sequence with its context. Per the original methods: The assay estimated nucleated cells by amplifying reference gene primers. Clones were read by immunoSEQ multiplex PCR, and TCRdb kept only the in-frame ones, dropping some. The DNA was the basis for D and trimming; V, J and clone size are from that table. The sample holds about 160,000 clones; 85% to 90% are singletons and the top ten take around 4%. The length of the CDR3 is 13 residues. Trimming pared 1 base from V and 7 bases from J, leaving 11 bases between. The germline V gene encodes CDR1 SGHTA and CDR2 FQGNSA. These data belong to a study of blood T cell repertoires in COVID-19. Study details: Material from acute and convalescent COVID-19 was sourced from the United States, Italy and Spain. PBMCs, B-cell-depleted T cells, or T cells provided the cDNA or gDNA that made up the material.

This chain connects TRBV7-2 to TRBJ2-7; D uncertain. The clonotype comes from a woman in her sixties or seventies with acute or convalescent COVID-19. The sequencing input was peripheral blood. The CDR3 loop is CASSLVDSPEQYF. The CDR3 DNA follows: TGTGCCAGCAGCTTAGTCGACTCTCCAGAGCAGTACTTC.